This is a list of T cell receptor beta chains from one sample in a study of T cell repertoires in aging, cancer and after chemotherapy. TCRdb itself ran the multiplex PCR reads through MiXCR, one entry per CDR3 protein. Here the sample spans around 2,000 distinct CDR3 sequences, around 35% being singletons. The sequencing input was blood. The source is a human donor with a blood cancer. Each CDR3 is given with its conserved first and last residue. A D gene is named only where the DNA matches it firmly. Not every row has a clone size; where given, it reads once, few, many or a size class.

D	V	J	length	size	CDR3	DNA
TRBD2	TRBV12-3/TRBV12-4	TRBJ2-5	13	medium-sized	CASSLTSAETQYF	TGTGCCAGCAGCCTGACTAGCGCGGAGACCCAGTACTTC
-	TRBV6-1	TRBJ2-3	16	-	CASSLGPEFWSDTQYF	TGTGCCAGCAGTTTAGGCCCCGAGTTTTGGTCAGATACGCAGTATTTT
-	TRBV5-1	TRBJ1-5	14	few	CASSLVTGNQPQHF	TGCGCCAGCAGCTTGGTCACGGGCAATCAGCCCCAGCATTTT
-	TRBV10-3	TRBJ2-1	13	-	CAISEGFLNEQFF	TGTGCCATCAGTGAGGGATTTTTGAATGAGCAGTTCTTC
-	TRBV19	TRBJ1-1	12	few	CASSILNTEAFF	TGTGCCAGTAGTATCCTGAACACTGAAGCTTTCTTT
-	TRBV29-1	TRBJ2-1	11	medium-sized	CSAGHSNEQFF	TGCAGCGCCGGACACAGCAATGAGCAGTTCTTC
TRBD1	TRBV6-5	TRBJ1-3	14	-	CAGSYRGSGNTIYF	TGTGCCGGCAGTTACAGGGGATCTGGAAACACCATATATTTT
TRBD1	TRBV30	TRBJ1-4	15	large	CAWSVRGTGNEKLFF	TGTGCCTGGAGTGTACGCGGGACAGGGAATGAAAAACTGTTTTTT
-	TRBV5-4	TRBJ1-3	14	-	CASSLGGSGNTIYF	TGTGCCAGCAGCTTGGGTGGGAGTGGAAACACCATATATTTT
TRBD1	TRBV28	TRBJ2-1	13	-	CASSSGTGGEQFF	TGTGCCAGCAGTTCTGGGACAGGGGGTGAGCAGTTCTTC
-	TRBV30	TRBJ2-2	15	medium-sized	CALAGPGPNTGELFF	TGTGCCTTGGCGGGACCCGGACCGAACACCGGGGAGCTGTTTTTT
-	TRBV29-1	TRBJ2-1	10	hyperexpanded	CSVTANEQFF	TGCAGCGTTACCGCGAATGAGCAGTTCTTC
TRBD2	TRBV10-3	TRBJ2-1	15	few	CAISEAGNSYNEQFF	TGTGCCATCAGTGAAGCGGGGAACTCCTACAATGAGCAGTTCTTC
TRBD1	TRBV19	TRBJ2-3	16	few	CASSHTGTGNTDTQYF	TGTGCCAGTAGCCATACCGGGACAGGCAACACAGATACGCAGTATTTT
TRBD1	TRBV5-5	TRBJ1-4	16	few	CASSLGGTGPSEKLFF	TGTGCCAGCAGCTTGGGTGGGACAGGGCCGTCTGAAAAACTGTTTTTT
TRBD2	TRBV19	TRBJ2-3	16	-	CASSTGLAGGPDTQYF	TGTGCCAGTAGTACGGGACTAGCGGGGGGGCCAGATACGCAGTATTTT
-	TRBV5-6	TRBJ1-5	13	-	CASSLGANQPQHF	TGTGCCAGCAGCTTGGGGGCTAATCAGCCCCAGCATTTT
-	TRBV7-6	TRBJ2-3	14	-	CASSGSQGADTQYF	TGTGCCAGCAGCGGCTCACAGGGTGCAGATACGCAGTATTTT
-	TRBV30	TRBJ1-5	14	large	CAWSVQGWNQPQHF	TGTGCCTGGAGTGTTCAGGGGTGGAATCAGCCCCAGCATTTT
-	TRBV12-3/TRBV12-4	TRBJ1-1	14	-	CASISKVGYREAFF	TGTGCCAGCATCTCCAAGGTCGGGTATAGGGAAGCTTTCTTT